This record covers a single TCR beta chain. These data are taken from a study of blood T cell repertoires in COVID-19. Study-level information: Specimens from acute and convalescent COVID-19 originated in the United States, Italy and Spain. In each case, the material was cDNA or gDNA derived from T cells, B-cell-depleted T cells, or PBMCs.

Methods used by the authors: The assay estimated nucleated cells by amplifying reference gene primers. Data came from immunoSEQ multiplex PCR; TCRdb stores just in-frame clones and leaves some out. V, J and clone size derive from that table, while D and trimming were established from the DNA sequence. The sample records about 260,000 clones, 88% being singletons. The CDR3 spans 14 residues. Deletions cut 6 bases from V and 0 bases from J, with 12 bases between. CDR1 and CDR2 (germline): MNHEY, SMNVEV (reference sequence). This chain uses TRBV27 with TRBJ2-7, with a tentative D call TRBD1 (5 bases). Sequencing was performed on peripheral blood. This receptor was obtained from a man between 60 and 75 years old who had recovered from COVID-19. CDR3 region: CASSLDSYSYEQYF. In DNA, the CDR3 is TGTGCCAGCAGCCTAGACAGTTACTCCTACGAGCAGTACTTC.